This TCR beta chain was sequenced in a study of control samples from healthy donors and cancer patients. Using immunoSEQ multiplex PCR, the repertoire was profiled, and TCRdb retains in-frame clones only, with some absent. The table records about 100,000 clones, around 90% of them present only once. This CDR3 is 15 amino acids long. Germline V gene data show CDR1 as LGHDT and CDR2 as YNNKEL (reference sequence). Trimming removed 3 bases from V and 3 bases from J; junction bases left unmatched: 3. The rearrangement uses TRBV3-1 (or the pseudogene TRBV3-2) and TRBJ2-7, with 12 bases fitting TRBD2. Sequencing input: blood. The receptor's source is a woman between 18 and 29 years old in good health. CDR3 residues: CASSQTTSGGYEQYF. The CDR3 region has the DNA TGTGCCAGCAGCCAGACGACTAGCGGGGGCTACGAGCAGTACTTC.